Listed here are 7 T cell receptor beta chains from one sample, sequenced in a study of CXCR3-negative and CXCR3-positive naive CD8 T cells. The libraries of TRB cDNA were constructed through 5' RACE using UMI labels. TCRdb re-analyzed the 5' RACE reads; it lists each CDR3 protein once, without DNA. This repertoire comprises about 40,000 distinct CDR3 sequences; its ten largest clones make up about 10%. The sequenced sample was memory CD8+ T cells from blood. These receptors originate from a human donor in good health. Some clones in this sample may be carry-over from other donors' samples.

The chain employs TRBV29-1 and TRBJ2-7; TCRdb calls TRBD1, which cannot be checked without DNA. This CDR3 contains 13 residues. The germline V gene encodes CDR1 SQVTM and CDR2 ANQGSEA. The CDR3 loop is CSIHWELTGEQYF.

This rearrangement joins TRBV7-9 to TRBJ2-1; TCRdb proposes TRBD2, but this gene call is untestable without DNA. Germline-derived CDR1 and CDR2 are SEHNR and FQNEAQ (reference sequence). The CDR3 runs 13 residues. CDR3 in amino acids: CASSQSSGWEQFF.

V and J are TRBV6-2 or TRBV6-3 and TRBJ1-1. The length of the CDR3 is 13 residues. Germline loops: CDR1 MNHEY, CDR2 SVGEGT. CDR3 protein: CATKTGQYTEAFF.

The rearrangement joins TRBV20-1 to TRBJ1-2; TCRdb's D call of TRBD1 is untestable without DNA. Germline V gene data show CDR1 as DFQATT and CDR2 as SNEGSKA (reference sequence). This CDR3 is 11 amino acids long. The CDR3 region is CSANRGDGYTF.

V gene TRBV6-4 combines with J gene TRBJ1-6; TCRdb lists TRBD1, though no DNA is available to test this call. Germline V gene lookup returns CDR1 MRHNA and CDR2 SNTAGT. The CDR3 loop spans 14 amino acids. The CDR3 protein is CASSPRGQDSPLHF.

The V call is TRBV9, the J call TRBJ1-3; TCRdb picks TRBD1, but there is no DNA to check that call. The length of the CDR3 is 15 residues. CDR1 is SGDLS, CDR2 YYNGEE, per germline. CDR3 sequence: CASSVVGGTGNTIYF.

By frequency, this clonotype is medium-sized. The chain employs TRBV6-4 and TRBJ2-1; TCRdb names TRBD2, which stays unverified in the absence of DNA. This CDR3 has 16 residues. Germline V gene lookup returns CDR1 MRHNA and CDR2 SNTAGT. CDR3 amino acids: CASSDRTSGEYNEQFF.